One sample yielded the 10 T cell receptor beta chains listed below, sequenced in a study of T cells in Graves' hyperthyroidism and ophthalmopathy. Amplification targeted TCR beta CDR3 regions from RNA transcripts. TCR CDR3 regions were first amplified by RT-PCR with HTBI primers. One entry per CDR3 protein, called by TCRdb with MiXCR from the multiplex PCR reads. Among some 300,000 distinct CDR3 sequences, roughly 15% were seen once, and the ten largest hold 6.5% to 10%. Input material: blood. Receptors originate from a woman in her 30s with Graves' hyperthyroidism that later progressed to Graves' ophthalmopathy.

This clonotype was counted ten times or more. The chain is built from TRBV3-1 and TRBJ2-1; D gene uncertain. Trimming removed 4 bases from V and 5 bases from J, with 12 bases in between. This CDR3 comprises 14 residues. Germline-derived CDR1 and CDR2 are LGHDT and YNNKEL (reference sequence). Here the CDR3 reads CASSLPSRHNEQFF. The DNA for the CDR3 is TGTGCCAGCAGCCTTCCTTCTCGCCACAATGAGCAGTTCTTC.

This clonotype was observed many times. V and J are TRBV28 and TRBJ2-5; TRBD1 matches 7 bases. Germline V CDR1 and CDR2: MDHEN, SYDVKM. CDR3 length equals 14 residues. Germline trimming cut 4 bases from V and 4 bases from J; bases unmatched to any gene: 6. Here the CDR3 reads CASSSSDRVETQYF. As DNA, the CDR3 is TGTGCCAGCAGTTCCTCAGACAGGGTAGAGACCCAGTACTTC.

This clonotype was counted a few times. The chain has TRBV7-9 and TRBJ2-1; maybe TRBD2 (5 bases). The CDR3 consists of 13 residues. Between the trimmed V and J ends, which lost 3 bases and 6 bases, there was a span of 9 bases. Germline-derived CDR1 and CDR2 are SEHNR and FQNEAQ (reference sequence). The CDR3 is CASSLREPNEQFF. The CDR3 nucleotides are TGTGCCAGCAGCTTGAGGGAACCCAATGAGCAGTTCTTC.

This clonotype was counted ten times or more. CDR3 residues: CASSLGGAQDQPQHF. CDR3 sequence (DNA): TGTGCCAGCAGTTTAGGGGGGGCGCAAGATCAGCCCCAGCATTTT. This sequence joins TRBV28 and TRBJ1-5; tentatively, D is TRBD1 (6 bases). V was shortened by 2 bases and J by 5 bases, with 13 bases between the two germline ends. The CDR3 has 15 residues. In germline, CDR1 is MDHEN, CDR2 SYDVKM.

This clonotype was seen many times. The genes are TRBV28 and TRBJ2-7, with TRBD1 matching 8 bases. The CDR3 length is 14 residues. V lost 6 bases, J lost 4 bases, and 8 bases stayed unmatched. CDR1 is MDHEN and CDR2 is SYDVKM in the germline V gene. The CDR3 region has the DNA TGTGCCAGCAGCCACGACGACAGGGGATACGAGCAGTACTTC. Translation gives CASSHDDRGYEQYF.

Here the CDR3 DNA reads TGTGCCATCACGGGCAGAGCGAACACCGGGGAGCTGTTTTTT. Protein sequence: CAITGRANTGELFF. The chain carries TRBV10-3 and TRBJ2-2; D not certain. Deletions cut 7 bases from V and 0 bases from J, with 9 bases between. CDR3 length equals 14 residues. Germline V CDR1 and CDR2: ENHRY, SYGVKD.

This clonotype was seen ten or more times. The chain's CDR3 is CASSPQGRRDEQYF. For the CDR3, the DNA is TGTGCCAGCTCACCACAGGGCAGGCGCGACGAGCAGTACTTC. The V gene is TRBV18, the J gene TRBJ2-7; D is unclear. Germline lookup yields CDR1 KGHSH and CDR2 LQKENI. Trimming left V 1 base short and J 5 bases short, with 12 bases between. The CDR3 consists of 14 residues.

This clonotype was seen a few times. V and J are TRBV20-1 and TRBJ1-1, with D perhaps TRBD1 (6 bases). The CDR3 extends over 16 amino acids. Deletions cut 5 bases from V and 5 bases from J, with 24 bases between. The germline V gene has CDR1 DFQATT and CDR2 SNEGSKA (reference sequence). The CDR3, as DNA: TGCAGTGCTGCTGGGGGACACAGGGTGAAGAGAACTGAAGCTTTCTTT. It yields the protein CSAAGGHRVKRTEAFF.

This clonotype was picked up many times. J is TRBJ2-3 and V is TRBV5-1; no definite D call. Trimming cost V 0 bases and J 4 bases, with 21 bases left between them. The germline V gene encodes CDR1 SGHRS and CDR2 YFSETQ. There are 18 residues in the CDR3. CDR3 coding DNA: TGCGCCAGCAGCTTGGCCCCGATTGGCAGCACCGGTCCAGATACGCAGTATTTT. Protein: CASSLAPIGSTGPDTQYF.

This clonotype occurred a few times. This chain uses TRBV2 with TRBJ2-6; the match to TRBD1 covers 8 bases. Trimming removed 10 bases from V and 0 bases from J; junction bases left unmatched: 8. This CDR3 is 16 amino acids long. Looked up from germline, CDR1 is SNHLY and CDR2 is FYNNEI. The chain's CDR3 is CATGQGTSSGANVLTF. CDR3 nucleotides: TGTGCCACCGGACAGGGTACCTCCTCTGGGGCCAACGTCCTGACTTTC.